Below, 24 T cell receptor beta chains from the same sample are listed, as sequenced in a study of T cells in Graves' hyperthyroidism and ophthalmopathy. RNA transcripts were the template for amplifying TCR beta CDR3 regions. An initial round of RT-PCR targeting the TCR CDR3 relied on the HTBI primer set. TCRdb reprocessed the multiplex PCR reads with MiXCR, giving one entry per CDR3 protein. The sample yields about 360,000 distinct CDR3 sequences, around 13% seen once. Sequenced sample: blood. The origin of the receptors is a young woman with Graves' hyperthyroidism.

This clonotype was picked up many times. The chain is built from TRBV9 and TRBJ1-1; D ambiguous. This CDR3 region has 13 residues. Germline V lookup: CDR1 SGDLS, CDR2 YYNGEE. The V end lost 0 bases, the J end lost 2 bases, and 5 bases lay between the germline ends. In DNA, the CDR3 is TGTGCCAGCAGCGTAGATGCAAACACTGAAGCTTTCTTT. Translating gives CASSVDANTEAFF.

DNA for the CDR3: TGTGCCAGCAGCTTCGGGGCGGGAGAATCCGATTACGAGCAGTACTTC. The encoded protein is CASSFGAGESDYEQYF. The chain joins TRBV7-6 to TRBJ2-7, with 7 positions matching TRBD2. There are 16 residues in the CDR3. The V gene's germline CDR1 is SGHVS and CDR2 FNYEAQ. J gave up 4 bases and V 3 bases, and 12 bases lay outside the gene matches.

This clonotype showed up many times. The J gene is TRBJ1-2, the V gene TRBV20-1; D is possibly TRBD1 (5 bases). This CDR3 has 14 residues. The germline V gene encodes CDR1 DFQATT and CDR2 SNEGSKA (reference sequence). Deletions cut 2 bases from V and 0 bases from J, with 10 bases between. This CDR3 is CSARPPTANYGYTF. The CDR3 region has the DNA TGCAGTGCTAGACCGCCGACAGCTAACTATGGCTACACCTTC.

The chain joins TRBV7-9 to TRBJ2-2; D gene uncertain. Germline V gene sequence: CDR1 SEHNR, CDR2 FQNEAQ (reference sequence). The CDR3 spans 11 residues. Between the trimmed V and J ends, which lost 3 bases and 10 bases, there was a span of 6 bases. The CDR3 region has the DNA TGTGCCAGCAGCTTGGCCCTGGAGCTGTTTTTT. It translates to CASSLALELFF.

The chain carries TRBV4-1 and TRBJ1-4; D possibly corresponds to TRBD1 (5 bases). CDR1 and CDR2 (germline): MGHRA, YSYEKL. V was clipped by 0 bases and J by 8 bases, with 13 bases between them. This CDR3 region has 15 residues. The CDR3 DNA reads TGCGCCAGCAGCCAAGATCAAGGGGCCGGCGAAAAACTGTTTTTT. Its translation: CASSQDQGAGEKLFF.

This clonotype was recorded at least ten times. This chain joins TRBV27 and TRBJ1-4; no clear D gene. V lost 2 bases and J lost 6, with 7 bases in between. The CDR3 has 13 residues. Per germline, CDR1 MNHEY and CDR2 SMNVEV (reference sequence). CDR3 coding DNA: TGTGCCAGCAGTTTAACGATGGATGAAAAACTGTTTTTT. Encoded protein: CASSLTMDEKLFF.

The J gene is TRBJ2-3, the V gene TRBV30, with 7 bases identical to TRBD2. CDR1 and CDR2 from the germline V gene are GTSNPN and SVGIG (reference sequence). The CDR3 totals 17 residues. Trimming at V came to 3 bases and at J to 6 bases, leaving 18 bases not matched to a gene. CDR3 protein: CAWSFLQTSWGRDTQYF. CDR3 DNA: TGTGCCTGGAGCTTCTTGCAGACTAGCTGGGGACGGGATACGCAGTATTTT.

This clonotype has a count of ten or more. The chain uses TRBV20-1 and TRBJ1-1; perhaps TRBD1 as D (5 bases). The CDR3 has 14 residues. V lost 3 bases, J lost 1 base, and 12 bases lay in between. Germline CDR1 reads DFQATT; CDR2 reads SNEGSKA (reference sequence). The CDR3 region is CSASLDSSNTEAFF. The CDR3 DNA reads as TGCAGTGCTAGTCTCGACAGCTCGAACACTGAAGCTTTCTTT.

This clonotype was seen many times. The rearrangement links TRBV18 to TRBJ2-6, with D hard to call. Germline CDR1 is KGHSH and CDR2 is LQKENI. The CDR3 totals 15 residues. The V end was cut by 4 bases, the J end by 0 bases, with 7 bases between. The CDR3 protein is CASSLLSSGANVLTF. For the CDR3, the DNA is TGTGCCAGCTCACTCTTGAGCTCTGGGGCCAACGTCCTGACTTTC.

There are many counts of this clonotype. This chain joins TRBV11-1 and TRBJ2-7; D gene unclear. The CDR3 consists of 15 residues. Trimming cost V 0 bases and J 3 bases, with 12 bases left between them. Germline V gene sequence: CDR1 SGHAT, CDR2 FQDESV (reference sequence). Here the CDR3 reads CASSLAESSFYEQYF. In DNA form, the CDR3 reads TGTGCCAGCAGCTTAGCGGAGTCGTCTTTCTACGAGCAGTACTTC.

The V call is TRBV7-9, the J call TRBJ2-7, with D tentatively TRBD2 (6 bases). This CDR3 comprises 15 residues. Germline CDR1 is SEHNR and CDR2 is FQNEAQ (reference sequence). V gave up 1 base and J gave up 4 bases, with 14 bases separating them. The CDR3 loop reads CASSLDQAGRYEQYF. In nucleotides, the CDR3 is TGTGCCAGCAGCTTAGATCAGGCGGGGAGATACGAGCAGTACTTC. Drawing the rest from reference TRBV7-9 and TRBJ2-7, the complete variable domain is DTGVSQNPRHKITKRGQNVTFRCDPISEHNRLYWYRQTLGQGPEFLTYFQNEAQLEKSRLLSDRFSAERPKGSFSTLEIQRTEQGDSAMYLCASSLDQAGRYEQYFGPGTRLTVT.

This clonotype was recorded a few times. The chain recombines TRBV9 with TRBJ2-7; the D call may be TRBD1 or TRBD2 (5 bases each). CDR1 and CDR2 from the germline V gene are SGDLS and YYNGEE. The CDR3 runs to 16 residues. Trimming left V 3 bases short and J 3 bases short, with 19 bases between. CDR3 sequence (DNA): TGTGCCAGCAGCGACCTCCCCGGGGCCCCGGGCTACGAGCAGTACTTC. It is translated as CASSDLPGAPGYEQYF.

This clonotype was seen more than once but under ten times. The rearrangement links TRBV27 to TRBJ1-4, with D uncertain. The ends were cut back, 6 bases at V and 7 bases at J, with 15 bases in the middle. Germline values: CDR1 MNHEY, CDR2 SMNVEV (reference sequence). This CDR3 region has 14 residues. As DNA, the CDR3 is TGTGCCAGCAGCCAAGGGAGGGTTGGTGAAAAACTGTTTTTT. The encoded protein is CASSQGRVGEKLFF.

The J gene is TRBJ2-5, the V gene TRBV29-1; possibly TRBD2 for D (5 bases). V lost 0 bases and J 7 bases, leaving 15 bases between the germline ends. The germline V gene has CDR1 SQVTM and CDR2 ANQGSEA. CDR3 size: 14 residues. CDR3 nucleotide sequence: TGCAGCGTTGAAGATGGAACTGCCGGAGGGACCCAGTACTTC. Protein: CSVEDGTAGGTQYF.

In this sample, this clonotype turned up many times. The genes are TRBV2 and TRBJ2-5; a possible D gene is TRBD2 (7 bases). This CDR3 region has 13 residues. The germline CDR1 and CDR2 sequences are SNHLY and FYNNEI. Trimming pared 5 bases from V and 5 bases from J, leaving 12 bases between. CDR3 loop: CASSFGGQETQYF. CDR3 DNA sequence: TGTGCCAGCAGTTTCGGGGGGCAGGAGACCCAGTACTTC.

The rearrangement uses TRBV30 and TRBJ2-7; 14 bases are shared with TRBD2. The CDR3 extends over 17 amino acids. V dropped 3 bases and J dropped 1; count of bases not matched to a gene: 8. Germline V lookup: CDR1 GTSNPN, CDR2 SVGIG (reference sequence). The CDR3 loop is CAWRLGLAGVGSYEQYF. For the CDR3, the DNA is TGTGCCTGGAGGCTGGGACTAGCGGGAGTGGGTTCCTACGAGCAGTACTTC.

A remark on this clonotype: With a much larger clone just one base away, this may be a read error. V gene TRBV11-3 combines with J gene TRBJ2-1; 10 nucleotides match TRBD2. Germline loops: CDR1 SGHNT, CDR2 YENEEA. V shed 4 bases and J 5 bases; nucleotides not matched to a gene: 8. The CDR3 totals 16 residues. The CDR3: CASSSGGSGGNNEQFF. The CDR3 DNA follows: TGTGCCAGCAGCTCAGGGGGTAGCGGGGGGAACAATGAGCAGTTCTTC.

This clonotype was seen at least ten times. The J gene is TRBJ2-4, the V gene TRBV20-1, with TRBD2 matching 7 bases. The V segment lost 5 bases and the J segment 6 bases; nucleotides outside the gene matches: 10. In germline, CDR1 is DFQATT, CDR2 SNEGSKA (reference sequence). The CDR3 length is 14 residues. The CDR3 coding sequence is TGCAGTGCTCCACGGGGGGAGATGATAAACATTCAGTACTTC. Its translation: CSAPRGEMINIQYF.

This clonotype was seen a few times. This chain uses TRBV28 with TRBJ1-1, with 10 bases aligning to TRBD1. The CDR3 loop spans 12 amino acids. The ends lost 6 bases at V and 9 bases at J; junction bases unmatched: 4. In germline, CDR1 is MDHEN, CDR2 SYDVKM. In nucleotides, the CDR3 is TGTGCCAGCAGCCATGACAGGGGGCAAGCTTTCTTT. Its translation: CASSHDRGQAFF.

There are many counts of this clonotype. The chain links TRBV12-3 or TRBV12-4 to TRBJ1-1; D call uncertain. V shed 4 bases and J shed 3 bases, with 18 bases lying between them. The CDR3 extends over 16 amino acids. The CDR3 region has the DNA TGTGCCAGCAGTTCCGACGCCATCCATAGGGACACTGAAGCTTTCTTT. Protein sequence: CASSSDAIHRDTEAFF.

This clonotype was counted ten times or more. The chain carries TRBV7-9 and TRBJ2-5; no reliable D call. The V end lost 1 base, the J end lost 4 bases, and 4 bases lay between the germline ends. The germline V gene has CDR1 SEHNR and CDR2 FQNEAQ (reference sequence). This CDR3 is built from 12 residues. The CDR3 is CASSLERETQYF. The CDR3 DNA reads TGTGCCAGCAGCTTAGAAAGAGAGACCCAGTACTTC. The full variable domain, in which reference TRBV7-9 and TRBJ2-5 provide the parts outside the CDR3, is DTGVSQNPRHKITKRGQNVTFRCDPISEHNRLYWYRQTLGQGPEFLTYFQNEAQLEKSRLLSDRFSAERPKGSFSTLEIQRTEQGDSAMYLCASSLERETQYFGPGTRLLVL.

Ten or more counts support this clonotype. This chain joins TRBV20-1 and TRBJ2-5; D is undetermined. The CDR3 spans 15 residues. The germline V gene encodes CDR1 DFQATT and CDR2 SNEGSKA (reference sequence). The V gene lost 4 bases and the J gene lost 2 bases, with 17 bases spanning the gap. The CDR3 region is CSANPIRLGQETQYF. The CDR3, as DNA: TGCAGTGCTAACCCTATCCGACTGGGGCAAGAGACCCAGTACTTC.

This clonotype appeared many times. The J gene is TRBJ2-7, the V gene TRBV7-9; 11 bases are a match to TRBD1. The CDR3 spans 15 residues. J gave up 7 bases and V 5 bases, and 10 bases lay outside the gene matches. Germline CDR1 is SEHNR and CDR2 is FQNEAQ (reference sequence). The CDR3 DNA sequence: TGTGCCAGCAGCAACCAGGACAGGGGGCTGGGGGAGCAGTACTTC. Protein product: CASSNQDRGLGEQYF.

This clonotype has ten or more counts. The genes are TRBV5-6 and TRBJ2-7; weak D call: TRBD2 (5 bases). CDR1 is SGHDT and CDR2 is YYEEEE in the germline V gene. V was clipped by 4 bases and J by 5 bases, with 19 bases between them. This CDR3 has 15 residues. The CDR3 bases are TGTGCCAGCAGCCAAGACGCCCTGTGGAGGAACGAGCAGTACTTC. Its protein is CASSQDALWRNEQYF.